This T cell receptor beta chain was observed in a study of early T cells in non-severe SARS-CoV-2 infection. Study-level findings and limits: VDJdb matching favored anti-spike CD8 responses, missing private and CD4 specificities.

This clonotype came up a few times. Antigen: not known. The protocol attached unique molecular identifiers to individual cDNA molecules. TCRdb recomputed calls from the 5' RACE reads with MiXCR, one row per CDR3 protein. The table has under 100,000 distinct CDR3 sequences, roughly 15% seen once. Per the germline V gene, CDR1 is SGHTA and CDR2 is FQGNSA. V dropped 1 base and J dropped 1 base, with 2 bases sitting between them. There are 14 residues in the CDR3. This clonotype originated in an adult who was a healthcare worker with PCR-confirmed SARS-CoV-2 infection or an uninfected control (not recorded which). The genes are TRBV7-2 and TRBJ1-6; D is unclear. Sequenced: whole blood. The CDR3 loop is CASSLGSYNSPLHF. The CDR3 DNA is TGTGCCAGCAGCTTAGGGTCCTATAATTCACCCCTCCACTTT.